This T cell receptor (beta chain) was identified in a study of T cell responses to AZD1222 COVID-19 vaccine. TCRdb keeps only in-frame clones here, not all; method: immunoSEQ multiplex PCR. The sample lists about 100,000 clones; around nine tenths were seen once. The length of the CDR3 is 15 residues. Germline loops: CDR1 SGHKS, CDR2 YYEKEE (reference sequence). The V and J ends lost 1 base and 1 base respectively, with 9 bases between them. This TCR was recovered from an adult in good health. The chain has TRBV5-5 and TRBJ1-5, with no clear D. The specimen was peripheral blood, collected on day 0 of MenACWY control vaccination. CDR3 nucleotide sequence: TGTGCCAGCAGCTTGAGTCCCCAAAGCAATCAGCCCCAGCATTTT. This translates into CASSLSPQSNQPQHF.